Given below is one T cell receptor beta chain in context. Treatment defined: randomized to nivolumab then ipilimumab (arm A) or the reverse (arm B). This sample stems from a study of sequential checkpoint blockade in melanoma. Whole-study context: About 90 pretreatment tumor DNA samples were TCRβ immunosequenced.

Assay: immunoSEQ multiplex PCR; the TCRdb copy retains only in-frame clones and omits some. The data contain about 7,900 clones, around 24% of them singletons. V dropped 8 bases and J dropped 1 base, with 23 bases sitting between them. Germline CDR1 is MNHGY and CDR2 is SAAAGT. This CDR3 spans 17 amino acids. The chain couples TRBV6-8 to TRBJ1-1; a weak D match, TRBD1 (6 bases). The sequence was collected from a human donor with melanoma. Sequencing was performed on tumor tissue (inferred from file names), taken from a patient given nivolumab and ipilimumab in sequence. Written as DNA, the CDR3 is TGTGCCAGCGAAAGTATGACTGGGGGCGTCCGGAACACTGAAGCTTTCTTT. It is translated as CASESMTGGVRNTEAFF.